The 24 T cell receptor beta chains presented below share a single source sample, sequenced in a study of CD8+ T cells in alopecia areata (dated by TCRdb to 2016 to 2019). The library was prepared using the immunoSEQ multiplex PCR assay. RNA was extracted from all samples and reverse transcribed into cDNA as template for TCR sequencing. The clones in this table, taken by TCRdb from immuneACCESS, are in-frame only. Not every clone is retained; where verified, under half of the shortfall comes from an unresolved V gene, and the cause of the rest is unknown. The sample data list some 190,000 clones, and approximately 72% of these were observed just once. The ten largest clones take up 0.95% to 1.5% of the sample. In light of the paper, this sample's treatment or condition label describes: oral pan-JAK inhibitor, 5-10 mg twice daily. The specimen was CD4+ T cells sorted from blood, collected at approximately week 44, from a patient treated with tofacitinib. These receptors were obtained from a human donor with alopecia areata.

The V and J genes are TRBV2 and TRBJ2-3, with 10 bases lining up with TRBD1. CDR3 length: 15 residues. The V segment lost 7 bases and the J segment 4 bases; nucleotides outside the gene matches: 8. From germline, CDR1 is SNHLY and CDR2 FYNNEI. This chain's CDR3 is CASKRDRGWADTQYF. In nucleotides, the CDR3 is TGTGCCAGCAAGAGGGACAGGGGTTGGGCAGATACGCAGTATTTT.

V gene TRBV7-3 combines with J gene TRBJ2-1; D may correspond to TRBD1 or TRBD2 (5 bases each). The CDR3 sequence is 13 residues long. Germline lookup yields CDR1 SGHTA and CDR2 FQGTGA. V was shortened by 5 bases and J by 9 bases, with 14 bases between the two germline ends. The CDR3 coding sequence is TGTGCCAGCAGCGCCGTCCCGGGGCCTGAGCAGTTCTTC. Translating it yields CASSAVPGPEQFF.

V usage is TRBV5-8 and J usage is TRBJ2-6, with no clear D. Trimming stripped 6 bases from V and 0 bases from J, with 16 bases between. Germline V gene sequence: CDR1 SGHTS, CDR2 YDEGEE. The CDR3 runs to 17 residues. The CDR3: CASTRFELSSGANVLTF. The DNA for the CDR3 is TGTGCCAGCACCCGGTTTGAGCTGAGCTCTGGGGCCAACGTCCTGACTTTC.

This chain uses TRBV2 with TRBJ2-7; D call uncertain. The ends were cut back, 6 bases at V and 2 bases at J, with 8 bases in the middle. Germline assignment: CDR1 SNHLY and CDR2 FYNNEI. The CDR3 is 12 amino acids. CDR3 in amino acids: CASRKNTYEQYF. CDR3 in DNA: TGTGCCAGCAGAAAGAACACCTACGAGCAGTACTTC.

This chain connects TRBV30 to TRBJ1-6; 7 positions match TRBD1. Looked up from germline, CDR1 is GTSNPN and CDR2 is SVGIG (reference sequence). The CDR3 contains 12 residues. V was clipped by 5 bases and J by 14 bases; unmatched bases: 9. The CDR3 spells CAWDRDADTLHF. The CDR3 DNA follows: TGTGCCTGGGACAGGGATGCCGACACCCTCCACTTT.

This chain uses TRBV25-1 with TRBJ1-1; D remains unclear. The germline gives CDR1 MGHDK, CDR2 SYGVNS. This CDR3 is 14 amino acids long. Deletions cut 7 bases from V and 1 base from J, with 13 bases between. The CDR3 protein is CASTALDANTEAFF. The CDR3 nucleotides read TGTGCCAGCACAGCTCTGGACGCGAACACTGAAGCTTTCTTT.

CDR3 coding DNA: TGTGCCAGCAGCAAGGACAGGGGGTTCGGCTACACCTTC. It yields the protein CASSKDRGFGYTF. The chain joins TRBV5-6 to TRBJ1-2, with 10 bases lining up with TRBD1. CDR1 is SGHDT, CDR2 YYEEEE, per germline. The junction had 5 bases not matched to a gene; V was cut back by 4 bases and J by 8 bases. This CDR3 region has 13 residues.

The chain uses TRBV30 and TRBJ1-1, with 8 bases lining up with TRBD1. The CDR3 spans 16 residues. CDR1 is GTSNPN and CDR2 is SVGIG in the germline V gene (reference sequence). The V gene end was trimmed by 4 bases and the J gene end by 1 base; junction bases not matched to a gene: 11. The CDR3 DNA is TGTGCCTGGACAAGGGACAGGACATCTGGGAACACTGAAGCTTTCTTT. Its protein product is CAWTRDRTSGNTEAFF. Filled out from reference TRBV30 and TRBJ1-1, the complete variable domain reads SQTIHQWPATLVQPVGSPLSLECTVEGTSNPNLYWYRQAAGRGLQLLFYSVGIGQISSEVPQNLSASRPQDRQFILSSKKLLLSDSGFYLCAWTRDRTSGNTEAFFGQGTRLTVV.

The V and J genes are TRBV2 and TRBJ2-5; TRBD2 matches at 7 bases. With V trimmed by 7 bases and J by 1 base, 6 bases remained unmatched. The CDR3 spans 14 residues. Germline V gives CDR1 SNHLY, CDR2 FYNNEI. CDR3: CASKDGGFQETQYF. CDR3 nucleotides: TGTGCCAGCAAGGACGGGGGGTTCCAAGAGACCCAGTACTTC. Full variable domain (missing parts from reference TRBV2 and TRBJ2-5): EPEVTQTPSHQVTQMGQEVILRCVPISNHLYFYWYRQILGQKVEFLVSFYNNEISEKSEIFDDQFSVERPDGSNFTLKIRSTKLEDSAMYFCASKDGGFQETQYFGPGTRLLVL.

The chain joins TRBV25-1 to TRBJ1-2, with D maybe TRBD1 (5 bases). Germline V CDR1 and CDR2: MGHDK, SYGVNS. Trimming took off 2 bases at V and 8 bases at J, with 18 bases between the two ends. The CDR3 spans 15 residues. In DNA, the CDR3 is TGTGCCAGCAGTGAAACAGGAGGCTCTGAAGTGGGCTACACCTTC. Protein product: CASSETGGSEVGYTF.

The J gene is TRBJ1-1, the V gene TRBV6-5; no clear D gene. The V end was cut by 6 bases, the J end by 0 bases, with 5 bases between. Germline loops: CDR1 MNHEY, CDR2 SVGAGI. The CDR3 totals 12 residues. The CDR3 DNA reads TGTGCCAGCAGAAAAATGAACACTGAAGCTTTCTTT. Translated, it gives CASRKMNTEAFF.

This clone showed up just once. The genes are TRBV18 and TRBJ2-1; D not resolved. The CDR3 length is 11 residues. Trimming took 4 bases from V and 5 from J, leaving 3 bases between them. Germline V gene sequence: CDR1 KGHSH, CDR2 LQKENI. The CDR3: CASSQDNEQFF. The CDR3 DNA follows: TGTGCCAGCTCACAAGACAATGAGCAGTTCTTC.

This clone was counted between two and nine times. The chain couples TRBV30 to TRBJ1-1; D may be TRBD1 (6 bases). Trimming shortened V by 2 bases and J by 4 bases, and 17 bases separated the two germline ends. CDR3 size: 15 residues. Germline V gives CDR1 GTSNPN, CDR2 SVGIG (reference sequence). The CDR3 here is CAWSTLTGASTEAFF. DNA of the CDR3: TGTGCCTGGAGTACACTAACGGGGGCGTCCACTGAAGCTTTCTTT.

This chain connects TRBV30 to TRBJ1-2; D gene unclear. Germline CDR1 and CDR2: GTSNPN and SVGIG (reference sequence). CDR3 length: 18 residues. The V end lost 0 bases, the J end lost 4 bases, and 24 bases lay between the germline ends. In nucleotides, the CDR3 is TGTGCCTGGAGTGTTTTCCACCCAACAGCGTTCAGCGGCTATGGCTACACCTTC. Its protein product is CAWSVFHPTAFSGYGYTF.

This clone was detected many times. The rearrangement joins TRBV2 to TRBJ1-2; 9 bases fit TRBD1. There are 15 residues in the CDR3. Germline V CDR1 and CDR2: SNHLY, FYNNEI. V dropped 5 bases and J dropped 5; count of bases not matched to a gene: 9. The CDR3: CASSIRDREGYGYTF. The CDR3 DNA sequence: TGTGCCAGCAGTATTCGGGACAGGGAAGGGTATGGCTACACCTTC.

The CDR3 sequence is CSVSFREGSYEQYF. CDR3 bases: TGCAGCGTTTCCTTCAGGGAGGGCTCCTACGAGCAGTACTTC. The V gene is TRBV29-1, the J gene TRBJ2-7; 7 bases line up with TRBD2. CDR3 length equals 14 residues. Trimming at V came to 5 bases and at J to 0 bases, leaving 7 bases not matched to a gene. The germline V gene has CDR1 SQVTM and CDR2 ANQGSEA.

The gene calls are TRBV30 and TRBJ1-2; a possible D gene is TRBD1 (5 bases). This CDR3 is built from 12 residues. The V gene lost 4 bases and the J gene lost 7 bases, with 13 bases spanning the gap. Germline values: CDR1 GTSNPN, CDR2 SVGIG (reference sequence). The CDR3, as DNA: TGTGCCTGGACCTCCGGGGGGGGTGGCTACACCTTC. Protein: CAWTSGGGGYTF. Based on the CDR3 plus reference TRBV30 and TRBJ1-2, the full variable domain is SQTIHQWPATLVQPVGSPLSLECTVEGTSNPNLYWYRQAAGRGLQLLFYSVGIGQISSEVPQNLSASRPQDRQFILSSKKLLLSDSGFYLCAWTSGGGGYTFGSGTRLTVV.

This clone was seen only a few times. The J gene is TRBJ2-3, the V gene TRBV15; 12 bases are shared with TRBD1. The CDR3 covers 16 residues. The germline CDR1 and CDR2 sequences are LNHNV and YYDKDF (reference sequence). Trimming took 4 bases from V and 4 from J; bases not matched to a gene: 6. The CDR3 DNA reads TGTGCCACCAGCACCCCGGGACAGGGGGCATCAGATACGCAGTATTTT. Translating gives CATSTPGQGASDTQYF.

The chain employs TRBV2 and TRBJ1-5, with 9 bases identical to TRBD1. The CDR3 is 16 amino acids. Looked up from germline, CDR1 is SNHLY and CDR2 is FYNNEI. Trimming at V came to 6 bases and at J to 0 bases, leaving 6 bases not matched to a gene. CDR3 nucleotides: TGTGCCAGCAGCCCGGGACAGGGTTTTAGCAATCAGCCCCAGCATTTT. Translating it yields CASSPGQGFSNQPQHF.

This clone was seen a few times. The J gene is TRBJ1-1, the V gene TRBV27, with D hard to call. Trimming took 2 bases from V and 2 from J, leaving 18 bases between them. CDR1 is MNHEY and CDR2 is SMNVEV in the germline V gene (reference sequence). The CDR3 is made up of 17 amino acids. In DNA form, the CDR3 reads TGTGCCAGCAGTTTAAAATACATCTCGGACGGTAACACTGAAGCTTTCTTT. Encoded protein: CASSLKYISDGNTEAFF.

The J gene is TRBJ1-6, the V gene TRBV5-1, with 7 bases fitting TRBD1. Losses at the gene ends were 4 bases for V and 14 bases for J; bases not matched to a gene: 18. The germline gives CDR1 SGHRS, CDR2 YFSETQ. CDR3 length: 16 amino acids. The CDR3 sequence is CASSPVPGQPLVALHF. As DNA, the CDR3 is TGCGCCAGCAGCCCGGTACCGGGACAGCCCTTGGTTGCCCTCCACTTT.

This clone was seen only a few times. V gene TRBV13 combines with J gene TRBJ2-7; weak D call: TRBD1 (5 bases). Germline V lookup: CDR1 PRHDT, CDR2 FYEKMQ (reference sequence). V lost 5 bases, J lost 7 bases, and 15 bases lay in between. The CDR3 length is 13 residues. Here the CDR3 reads CASSPLGLREQYF. The CDR3 DNA reads TGTGCCAGCAGCCCCCTGGGGCTTAGGGAGCAGTACTTC. The full variable domain, its missing parts supplied by reference TRBV13 and TRBJ2-7, is AAGVIQSPRHLIKEKRETATLKCYPIPRHDTVYWYQQGPGQDPQFLISFYEKMQSDKGSIPDRFSAQQFSDYHSELNMSSLELGDSALYFCASSPLGLREQYFGPGTRLTVT.

The chain has TRBV2 and TRBJ1-2; perhaps TRBD1 as D (5 bases). Looked up from germline, CDR1 is SNHLY and CDR2 is FYNNEI. The CDR3 sequence is 14 residues long. V gave up 6 bases and J gave up 8 bases, with 19 bases separating them. This CDR3 reads CASSPGQGVRGYTF. The DNA for the CDR3 is TGTGCCAGCAGCCCCGGGCAGGGAGTCCGGGGCTACACCTTC.

This clone has just a few counts. The chain links TRBV7-3 to TRBJ1-4, with TRBD1 as a possible D gene (5 bases). V lost 5 bases to trimming and J lost 2 bases, with 9 bases between them. The CDR3 is 14 residues long. Germline lookup yields CDR1 SGHTA and CDR2 FQGTGA. Here the CDR3 DNA reads TGTGCCAGCAGCCCCCGGGGGACTAATGAAAAACTGTTTTTT. This codes for CASSPRGTNEKLFF. Supplemented by reference TRBV7-3 and TRBJ1-4, the full variable domain reads GAGVSQTPSNKVTEKGKYVELRCDPISGHTALYWYRQSLGQGPEFLIYFQGTGAADDSGLPNDRFFAVRPEGSVSTLKIQRTERGDSAVYLCASSPRGTNEKLFFGSGTQLSVL.